This entry features one TCR beta chain sequence. Its antigen target is currently unknown. It has no much larger one-base neighbor in the sample; base qualities were not kept. Participants in the prospective study were aged roughly 18 to 89 years, lived in 24 United States geographic areas, and enrolled through a virtual design. In the prospective study, cohorts were assigned on the basis of participant-reported clinical history obtained from a screening survey and a study questionnaire. Recovered participants in ImmuneRACE Cohort 3 were defined by two consecutive negative NP/OP PCR tests, clearance by a healthcare professional, or resolution of symptoms. Each participant in the prospective study had whole blood, serum and a nasopharyngeal or oropharyngeal swab collected by mobile phlebotomists. Prospective study participants could optionally give additional blood draws and questionnaires over an approximately two-month period. Blood samples from the prospective study were shipped frozen or at room temperature prior to DNA extraction.

The data derive from a study of blood T cell repertoires in COVID-19 (dated by TCRdb to between 2020 and 2021). With regard to the full study: Samples covering the acute and convalescent phases of COVID-19 were provided by collaborators in the United States, Italy and Spain. The material from the prospective study consisted of cDNA or gDNA derived from T cells, B-cell-depleted T cells, or PBMCs. Subjects who had been exposed to COVID-19, were actively infected with it, or had recovered from it provided the deeply sampled blood TCRbeta repertoires that made up the dataset. The repertoires were released in a freely available public database meant as a resource for research on the immune response to SARS-CoV-2. Samples were obtained from the ongoing ImmuneRACE study (first 160 participants) and from over 1,000 subjects provided by 6 global collaborators. A de-identified subject ID, COVID-19 status, age in years and sex were almost always included in the sample metadata. Where available, HLA class I and class II types were taken from metadata supplied by the sample provider and were not determined by assay-based typing. General findings and caveats noted by the study authors: Clinical and demographic metadata were provided uncurated, with the amount varying by source and participant.

TCRbeta CDR3 regions were amplified from genomic DNA using the immunoSEQ Assay, a bias-controlled multiplex PCR. In the original analysis: Nucleated cell counts per sample were estimated from amplification of reference gene primers within the assay. To quantify the absolute abundance of each unique TCRbeta CDR3 rearrangement, sequence reads were collapsed and filtered. Productive Simpson clonality was computed per sample as the square root of Simpson's diversity index over productive rearrangements. TCRdb limited this immuneACCESS table to in-frame rearrangements with V and J called. A share of clones is missing; checked studies link under half to unresolved V genes, and the rest is unexplained. V and J calls and clone size are copied from that table; D and trimming were computed from the DNA. Here the sample has about 250,000 clones; about nine tenths occur a single time. Around 1.7% of the sample is held by the ten biggest clonotypes.

CDR1 MNHNY and CDR2 SVGAGI are derived from the germline V gene (reference sequence). Trimming leaves V shorter by 2 bases and J shorter by 6 bases, with the junction holding 5 bases beyond the gene matches. The CDR3 covers 14 residues, taking in both the cysteine and the phenylalanine. The read is trimmed to its CDR3 DNA, 42 bases read in frame from base 1. The sequence is built from TRBV6-6 and TRBJ1-2; 8 central nucleotides agree with TRBD1. The sequence derives from a man aged 40-55 years who had recovered from COVID-19. Sequencing was performed on PBMCs or T cells enriched from blood (not recorded which). The CDR3 is CASSYPDREDGYTF. The DNA sequence is given as TGTGCCAGCAGTTACCCGGACAGGGAAGATGGCTACACCTTC.